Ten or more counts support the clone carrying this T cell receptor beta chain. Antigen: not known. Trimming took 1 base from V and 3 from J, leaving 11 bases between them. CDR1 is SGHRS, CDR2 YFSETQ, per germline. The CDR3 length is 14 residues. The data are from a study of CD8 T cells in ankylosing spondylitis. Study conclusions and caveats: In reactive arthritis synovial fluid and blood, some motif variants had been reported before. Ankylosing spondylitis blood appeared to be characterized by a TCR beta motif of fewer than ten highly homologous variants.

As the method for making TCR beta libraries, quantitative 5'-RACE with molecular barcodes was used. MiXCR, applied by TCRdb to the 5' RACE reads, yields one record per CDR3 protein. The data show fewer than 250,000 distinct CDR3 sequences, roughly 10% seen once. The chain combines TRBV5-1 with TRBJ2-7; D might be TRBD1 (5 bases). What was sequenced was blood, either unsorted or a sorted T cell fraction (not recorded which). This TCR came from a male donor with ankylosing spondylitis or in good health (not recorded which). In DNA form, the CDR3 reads TGCGCCAGCAGCTTGCCAATTGACAGCTACGAGCAGTACTTC. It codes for CASSLPIDSYEQYF. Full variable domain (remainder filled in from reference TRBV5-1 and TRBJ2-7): KAGVTQTPRYLIKTRGQQVTLSCSPISGHRSVSWYQQTPGQGLQFLFEYFSETQRNKGNFPGRFSGRQFSNSRSEMNVSTLELGDSALYLCASSLPIDSYEQYFGPGTRLTVT.